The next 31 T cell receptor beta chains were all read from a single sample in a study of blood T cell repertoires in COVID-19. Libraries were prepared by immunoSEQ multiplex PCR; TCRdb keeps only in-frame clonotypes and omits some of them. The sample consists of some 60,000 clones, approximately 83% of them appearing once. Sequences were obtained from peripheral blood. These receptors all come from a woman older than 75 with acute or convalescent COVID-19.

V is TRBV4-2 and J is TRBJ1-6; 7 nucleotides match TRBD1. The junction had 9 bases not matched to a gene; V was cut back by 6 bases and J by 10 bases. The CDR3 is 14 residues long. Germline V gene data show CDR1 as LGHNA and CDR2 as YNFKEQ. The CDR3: CASRSGTAQSPLHF. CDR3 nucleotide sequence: TGTGCCAGCAGGTCCGGGACAGCACAGTCACCCCTCCACTTT.

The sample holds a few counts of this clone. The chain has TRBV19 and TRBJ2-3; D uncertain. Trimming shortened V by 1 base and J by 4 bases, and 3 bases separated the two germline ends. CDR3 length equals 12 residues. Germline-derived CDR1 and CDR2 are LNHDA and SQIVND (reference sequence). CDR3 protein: CASSIVSDTQYF. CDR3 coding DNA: TGTGCCAGTAGTATAGTATCAGATACGCAGTATTTT.

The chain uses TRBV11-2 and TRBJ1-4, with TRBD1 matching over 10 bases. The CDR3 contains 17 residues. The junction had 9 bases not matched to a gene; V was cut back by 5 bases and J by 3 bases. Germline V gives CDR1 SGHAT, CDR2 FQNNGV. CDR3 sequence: CASSTRDRGYANEKLFF. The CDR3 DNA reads TGTGCCAGCAGCACTCGGGACAGGGGTTATGCTAATGAAAAACTGTTTTTT.

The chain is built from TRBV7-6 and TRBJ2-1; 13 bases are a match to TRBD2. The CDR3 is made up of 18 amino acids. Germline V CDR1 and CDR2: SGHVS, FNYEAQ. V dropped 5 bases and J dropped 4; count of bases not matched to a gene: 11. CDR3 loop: CASSGLAGEGGVYNEQFF. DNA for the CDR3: TGTGCCAGCAGCGGACTAGCGGGAGAAGGAGGGGTTTACAATGAGCAGTTCTTC.

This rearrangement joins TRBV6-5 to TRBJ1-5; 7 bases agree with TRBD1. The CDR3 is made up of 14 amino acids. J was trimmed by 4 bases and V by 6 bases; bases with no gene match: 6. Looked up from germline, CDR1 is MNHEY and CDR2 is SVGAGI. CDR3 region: CASSEGAGNQPQHF. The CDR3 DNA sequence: TGTGCCAGCAGCGAGGGGGCCGGTAATCAGCCCCAGCATTTT.

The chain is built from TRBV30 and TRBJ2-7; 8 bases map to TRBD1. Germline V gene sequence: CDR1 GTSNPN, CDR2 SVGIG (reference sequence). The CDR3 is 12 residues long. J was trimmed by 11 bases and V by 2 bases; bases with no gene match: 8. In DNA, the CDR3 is TGTGCCTGGAGTCCAGGACAGGGAGAGGAGTACTTC. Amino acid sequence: CAWSPGQGEEYF. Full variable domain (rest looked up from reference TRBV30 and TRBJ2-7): SQTIHQWPATLVQPVGSPLSLECTVEGTSNPNLYWYRQAAGRGLQLLFYSVGIGQISSEVPQNLSASRPQDRQFILSSKKLLLSDSGFYLCAWSPGQGEEYFGPGTRLTVT.

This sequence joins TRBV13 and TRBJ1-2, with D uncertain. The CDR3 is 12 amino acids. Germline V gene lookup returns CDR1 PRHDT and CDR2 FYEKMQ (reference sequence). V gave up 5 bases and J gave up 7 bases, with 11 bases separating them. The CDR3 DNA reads TGTGCCAGCAGCACTTTATTTGGTGGCTACACCTTC. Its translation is CASSTLFGGYTF.

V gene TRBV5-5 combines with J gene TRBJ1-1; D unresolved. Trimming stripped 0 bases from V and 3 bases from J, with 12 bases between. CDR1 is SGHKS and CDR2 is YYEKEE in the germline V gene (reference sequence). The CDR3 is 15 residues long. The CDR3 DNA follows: TGTGCCAGCAGCTTGGATATCCGGCGGGACACTGAAGCTTTCTTT. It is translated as CASSLDIRRDTEAFF.

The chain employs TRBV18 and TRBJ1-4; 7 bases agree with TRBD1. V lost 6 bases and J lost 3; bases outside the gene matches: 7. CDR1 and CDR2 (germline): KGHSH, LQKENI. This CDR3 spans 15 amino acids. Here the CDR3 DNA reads TGTGCCAGCTCCCGCGGGACAGCGGCTAATGAAAAACTGTTTTTT. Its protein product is CASSRGTAANEKLFF.

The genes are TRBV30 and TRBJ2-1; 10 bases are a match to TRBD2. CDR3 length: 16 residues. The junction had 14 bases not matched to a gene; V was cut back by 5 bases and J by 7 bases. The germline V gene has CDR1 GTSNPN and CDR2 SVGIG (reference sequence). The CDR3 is CAWVRSSGSFRNEQFF. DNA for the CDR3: TGTGCCTGGGTACGATCTAGCGGGAGCTTTAGGAATGAGCAGTTCTTC.

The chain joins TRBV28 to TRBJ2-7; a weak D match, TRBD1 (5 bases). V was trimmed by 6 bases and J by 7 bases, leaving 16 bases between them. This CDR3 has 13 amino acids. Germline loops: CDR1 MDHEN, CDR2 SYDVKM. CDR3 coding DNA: TGTGCCAGCAGGACCCCAGGGCCAGGGGAGCAGTACTTC. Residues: CASRTPGPGEQYF.

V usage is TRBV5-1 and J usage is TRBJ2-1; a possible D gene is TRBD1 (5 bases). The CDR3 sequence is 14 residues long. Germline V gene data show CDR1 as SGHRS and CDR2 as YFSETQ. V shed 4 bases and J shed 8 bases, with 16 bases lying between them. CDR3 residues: CASSLEGARDEQFF. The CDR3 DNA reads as TGCGCCAGCAGCCTAGAAGGGGCTCGGGATGAGCAGTTCTTC.

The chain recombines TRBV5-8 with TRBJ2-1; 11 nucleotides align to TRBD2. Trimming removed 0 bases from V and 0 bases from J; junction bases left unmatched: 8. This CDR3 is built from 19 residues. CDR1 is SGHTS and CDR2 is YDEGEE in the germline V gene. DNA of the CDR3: TGTGCCAGCAGCTTGGTTGGTAGCGGGGGGGGGCTCTCCTACAATGAGCAGTTCTTC. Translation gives CASSLVGSGGGLSYNEQFF.

The CDR3 protein is CASSLSTAYEQYF. The CDR3 bases are TGCGCCAGCAGCTTGTCGACAGCCTACGAGCAGTACTTC. V usage is TRBV5-1 and J usage is TRBJ2-7; possible D gene TRBD1, 5 bases. The CDR3 is 13 residues long. Trimming cost V 1 base and J 2 bases, with 7 bases left between them. Germline V gene data show CDR1 as SGHRS and CDR2 as YFSETQ.

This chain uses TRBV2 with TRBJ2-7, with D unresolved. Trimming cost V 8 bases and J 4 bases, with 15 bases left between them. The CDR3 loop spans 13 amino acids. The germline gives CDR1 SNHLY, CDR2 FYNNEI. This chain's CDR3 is CASPIPHPYEQYF. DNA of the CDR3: TGTGCCAGCCCAATACCACACCCGTACGAGCAGTACTTC. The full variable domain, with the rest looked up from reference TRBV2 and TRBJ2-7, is EPEVTQTPSHQVTQMGQEVILRCVPISNHLYFYWYRQILGQKVEFLVSFYNNEISEKSEIFDDQFSVERPDGSNFTLKIRSTKLEDSAMYFCASPIPHPYEQYFGPGTRLTVT.

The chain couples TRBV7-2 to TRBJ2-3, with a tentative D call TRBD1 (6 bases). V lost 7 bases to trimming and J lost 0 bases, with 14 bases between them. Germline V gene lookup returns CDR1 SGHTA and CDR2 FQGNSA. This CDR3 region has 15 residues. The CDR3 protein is CASTAGDESTDTQYF. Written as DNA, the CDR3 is TGTGCCAGCACCGCAGGGGATGAGAGCACAGATACGCAGTATTTT.

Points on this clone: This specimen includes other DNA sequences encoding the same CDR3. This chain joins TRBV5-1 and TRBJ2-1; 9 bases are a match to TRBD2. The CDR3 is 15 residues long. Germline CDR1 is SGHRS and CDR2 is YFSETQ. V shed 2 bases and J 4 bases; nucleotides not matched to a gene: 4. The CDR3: CASSFSAGGYNEQFF. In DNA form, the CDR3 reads TGCGCCAGCAGCTTCTCAGCGGGAGGATACAATGAGCAGTTCTTC.

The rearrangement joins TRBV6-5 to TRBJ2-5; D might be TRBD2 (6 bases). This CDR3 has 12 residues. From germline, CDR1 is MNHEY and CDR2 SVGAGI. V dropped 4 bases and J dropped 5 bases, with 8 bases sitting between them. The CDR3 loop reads CASSSGRETQYF. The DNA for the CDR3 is TGTGCCAGCAGTTCTGGGAGGGAGACCCAGTACTTC.

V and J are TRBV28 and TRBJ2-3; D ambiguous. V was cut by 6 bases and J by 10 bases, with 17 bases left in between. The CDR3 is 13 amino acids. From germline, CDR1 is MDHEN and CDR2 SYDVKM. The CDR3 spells CASSPSPLSPQYF. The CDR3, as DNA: TGTGCCAGCAGCCCATCTCCTTTGAGTCCGCAGTATTTT. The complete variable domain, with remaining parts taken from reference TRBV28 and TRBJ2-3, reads DVKVTQSSRYLVKRTGEKVFLECVQDMDHENMFWYRQDPGLGLRLIYFSYDVKMKEKGDIPEGYSVSREKKERFSLILESASTNQTSMYLCASSPSPLSPQYFGPGTRLTVL.

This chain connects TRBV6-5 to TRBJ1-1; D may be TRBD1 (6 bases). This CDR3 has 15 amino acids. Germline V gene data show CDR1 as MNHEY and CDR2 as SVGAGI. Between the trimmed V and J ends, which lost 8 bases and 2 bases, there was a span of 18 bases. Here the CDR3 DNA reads TGTGCCAGCTGGGCCAGGGGAGTGGTAAACACTGAAGCTTTCTTT. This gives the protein CASWARGVVNTEAFF.

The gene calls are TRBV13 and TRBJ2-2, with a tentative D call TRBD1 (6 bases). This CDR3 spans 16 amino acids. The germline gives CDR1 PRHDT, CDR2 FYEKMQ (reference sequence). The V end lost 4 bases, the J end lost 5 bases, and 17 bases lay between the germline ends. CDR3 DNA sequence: TGTGCCAGCAGCTCCCGGTTACAGGGTGTGACCGGGGAGCTGTTTTTT. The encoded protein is CASSSRLQGVTGELFF.

CDR3 sequence: CASRQGRVLMNTEAFF. The CDR3 coding sequence is TGTGCCAGTAGACAGGGTAGGGTACTTATGAACACTGAAGCTTTCTTT. The chain carries TRBV19 and TRBJ1-1, with a possible D match to TRBD1 (6 bases). The CDR3 has 16 residues. Germline lookup yields CDR1 LNHDA and CDR2 SQIVND (reference sequence). Trimming removed 6 bases at V and 0 bases at J, with 17 bases between.

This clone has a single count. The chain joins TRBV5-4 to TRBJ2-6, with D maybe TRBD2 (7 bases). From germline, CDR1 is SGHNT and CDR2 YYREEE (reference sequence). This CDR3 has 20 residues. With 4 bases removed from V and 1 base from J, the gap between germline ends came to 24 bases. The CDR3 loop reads CASSRVPTPRGGSGANVLTF. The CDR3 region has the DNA TGTGCCAGCAGCCGTGTACCAACTCCGAGGGGGGGATCTGGGGCCAACGTCCTGACTTTC.

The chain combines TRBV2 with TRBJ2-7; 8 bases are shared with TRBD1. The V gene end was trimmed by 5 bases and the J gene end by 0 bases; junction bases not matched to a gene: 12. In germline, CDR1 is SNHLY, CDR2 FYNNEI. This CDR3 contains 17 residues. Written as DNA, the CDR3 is TGTGCCAGCAGTAGCCAGAGGGGACAGGTTTACTCCTACGAGCAGTACTTC. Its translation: CASSSQRGQVYSYEQYF.

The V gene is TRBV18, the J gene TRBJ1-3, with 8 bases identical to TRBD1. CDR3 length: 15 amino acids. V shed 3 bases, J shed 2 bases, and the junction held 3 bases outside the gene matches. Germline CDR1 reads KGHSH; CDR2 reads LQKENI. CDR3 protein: CASSPPGQAGNTIYF. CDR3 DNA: TGTGCCAGCTCACCTCCGGGACAGGCTGGAAACACCATATATTTT.

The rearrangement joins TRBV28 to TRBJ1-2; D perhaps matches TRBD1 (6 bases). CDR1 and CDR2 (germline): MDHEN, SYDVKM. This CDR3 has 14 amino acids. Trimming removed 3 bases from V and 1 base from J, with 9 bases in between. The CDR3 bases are TGTGCCAGCAGTTTGGCAGGGGATAACTATGGCTACACCTTC. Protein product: CASSLAGDNYGYTF.

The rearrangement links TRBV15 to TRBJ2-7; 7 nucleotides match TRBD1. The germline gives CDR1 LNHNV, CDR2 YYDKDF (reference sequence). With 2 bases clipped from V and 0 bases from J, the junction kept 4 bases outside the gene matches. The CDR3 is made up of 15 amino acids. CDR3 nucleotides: TGTGCCACCAGCAGACTACAGGGGCGCTCCTACGAGCAGTACTTC. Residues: CATSRLQGRSYEQYF.

As DNA, the CDR3 is TGTGCCAGCAGTTTACCCGGGACAACGAACACTGAAGCTTTCTTT. The encoded protein is CASSLPGTTNTEAFF. This sequence joins TRBV28 and TRBJ1-1; D perhaps matches TRBD1 (6 bases). CDR3 length equals 15 residues. Germline loops: CDR1 MDHEN, CDR2 SYDVKM. Trimming pared 2 bases from V and 1 base from J, leaving 11 bases between.

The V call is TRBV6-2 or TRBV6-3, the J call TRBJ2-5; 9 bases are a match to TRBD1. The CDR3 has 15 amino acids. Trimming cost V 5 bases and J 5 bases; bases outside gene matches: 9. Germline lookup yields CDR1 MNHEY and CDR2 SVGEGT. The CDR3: CASSSQGQGPETQYF. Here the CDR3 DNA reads TGTGCCAGCAGTAGCCAGGGACAGGGTCCCGAGACCCAGTACTTC.

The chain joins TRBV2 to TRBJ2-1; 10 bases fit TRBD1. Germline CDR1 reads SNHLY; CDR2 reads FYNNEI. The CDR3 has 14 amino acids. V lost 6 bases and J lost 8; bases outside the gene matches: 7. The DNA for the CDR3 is TGTGCCAGCAGCCGGGACAGGGGTACAGATGAGCAGTTCTTC. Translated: CASSRDRGTDEQFF. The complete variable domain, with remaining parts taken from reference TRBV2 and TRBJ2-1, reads EPEVTQTPSHQVTQMGQEVILRCVPISNHLYFYWYRQILGQKVEFLVSFYNNEISEKSEIFDDQFSVERPDGSNFTLKIRSTKLEDSAMYFCASSRDRGTDEQFFGPGTRLTVL.

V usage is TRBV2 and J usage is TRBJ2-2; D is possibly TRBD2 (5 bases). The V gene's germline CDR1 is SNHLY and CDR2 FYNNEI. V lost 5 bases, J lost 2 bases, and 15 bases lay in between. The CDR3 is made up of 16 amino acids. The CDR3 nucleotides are TGTGCCAGCAGTTTCCGCGGGTCCGCAAACACCGGGGAGCTGTTTTTT. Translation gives CASSFRGSANTGELFF.